This entry lists 22 T cell receptor beta chains sequenced from one sample in a study of T cell responses to AZD1222 COVID-19 vaccine. The data were produced by immunoSEQ multiplex PCR, yet TCRdb's version contains in-frame clones alone and is incomplete. The profile shows about 170,000 clones, around nine tenths of them singletons. The sample was peripheral blood, taken on day 0 of AZD1222 vaccination. Receptors were obtained from an adult in good health.

The chain has TRBV7-2 and TRBJ2-5, with D possibly called TRBD1 or TRBD2 (5 bases each). The germline V gene encodes CDR1 SGHTA and CDR2 FQGNSA. CDR3 length: 16 residues. Trimming stripped 1 base from V and 4 bases from J, with 16 bases between. CDR3 amino acids: CASSLELALRGETQYF. In nucleotides, the CDR3 is TGTGCCAGCAGCTTAGAGCTAGCACTGAGGGGAGAGACCCAGTACTTC.

Only one count was recorded for this clone. This chain connects TRBV6-5 to TRBJ2-7, with D possibly being TRBD1 or TRBD2 (5 bases each). The germline V gene has CDR1 MNHEY and CDR2 SVGAGI. Trimming left V 7 bases short and J 3 bases short, with 13 bases between. The CDR3 is 13 residues long. Written as DNA, the CDR3 is TGTGCCAGCACCACGGGACGGAACTACGAGCAGTACTTC. It translates to CASTTGRNYEQYF.

V is TRBV10-2 and J is TRBJ2-6; a weak D match, TRBD1 (5 bases). Germline CDR1 and CDR2: WSHSY and SAAADI. V lost 3 bases, J lost 2 bases, and 8 bases lay in between. CDR3 length equals 15 residues. Here the CDR3 DNA reads TGCGCCAGCAGTGATTGGGGCGCTGGGGCCAACGTCCTGACTTTC. Translated, it gives CASSDWGAGANVLTF.

The genes are TRBV24-1 and TRBJ2-2, with D possibly being TRBD1 (6 bases). CDR1 and CDR2 (germline): KGHDR, SFDVKD. V was pared by 4 bases and J by 8 bases, with 13 bases between. The CDR3 runs 14 residues. CDR3 in DNA: TGTGCCACCAGTGAGCCAGTCGGGACAGGGGAGCTGTTTTTT. It specifies CATSEPVGTGELFF.

The sample holds many counts of this clone. The chain carries TRBV28 and TRBJ1-1; 10 bases map to TRBD1. Looked up from germline, CDR1 is MDHEN and CDR2 is SYDVKM. This CDR3 is built from 15 residues. The V gene end was trimmed by 4 bases and the J gene end by 0 bases; junction bases not matched to a gene: 2. CDR3 DNA sequence: TGTGCCAGCAGTTCGGGACAGGGGTTGAACACTGAAGCTTTCTTT. This encodes CASSSGQGLNTEAFF.

The genes are TRBV6-5 and TRBJ2-7; possibly TRBD1 for D (5 bases). The V end was cut by 6 bases, the J end by 2 bases, with 11 bases between. This CDR3 is 13 amino acids long. CDR1 and CDR2 from the germline V gene are MNHEY and SVGAGI. The CDR3 bases are TGTGCCAGCAGCCAGGGCCCGACCTACGAGCAGTACTTC. Encoded protein: CASSQGPTYEQYF.

The gene calls are TRBV9 and TRBJ2-7, with 10 nucleotides matching TRBD1. V shed 0 bases, J shed 2 bases, and the junction held 2 bases outside the gene matches. Germline V lookup: CDR1 SGDLS, CDR2 YYNGEE. The CDR3 is made up of 15 amino acids. CDR3: CASSVDGTGAYEQYF. CDR3 sequence (DNA): TGTGCCAGCAGCGTAGATGGGACAGGGGCCTACGAGCAGTACTTC. Looking up the rest from reference TRBV9 and TRBJ2-7 gives the full variable domain: DSGVTQTPKHLITATGQRVTLRCSPRSGDLSVYWYQQSLDQGLQFLIQYYNGEERAKGNILERFSAQQFPDLHSELNLSSLELGDSALYFCASSVDGTGAYEQYFGPGTRLTVT.

The CDR3 region is CASSIGARREQYF. In DNA form, the CDR3 reads TGTGCCAGTAGTATAGGGGCCCGCCGGGAGCAGTACTTC. The chain employs TRBV19 and TRBJ2-7, with unresolved D. V lost 1 base and J lost 7, with 11 bases in between. CDR3 length: 13 amino acids. Germline V gene data show CDR1 as LNHDA and CDR2 as SQIVND (reference sequence).

The rearrangement links TRBV5-1 to TRBJ2-1; D is uncertain. Trimming cost V 4 bases and J 7 bases, with 15 bases left between them. Germline CDR1 SGHRS, CDR2 YFSETQ. This CDR3 has 14 amino acids. Here the CDR3 reads CASSRSGDGNEQFF. CDR3 coding DNA: TGCGCCAGCAGCCGGAGTGGAGACGGGAATGAGCAGTTCTTC. Combining the CDR3 with reference TRBV5-1 and TRBJ2-1 gives the whole variable domain KAGVTQTPRYLIKTRGQQVTLSCSPISGHRSVSWYQQTPGQGLQFLFEYFSETQRNKGNFPGRFSGRQFSNSRSEMNVSTLELGDSALYLCASSRSGDGNEQFFGPGTRLTVL.

The V gene is TRBV7-9, the J gene TRBJ1-1; TRBD1 matches at 7 bases. Losses at the gene ends were 3 bases for V and 11 bases for J; bases not matched to a gene: 3. Per germline, CDR1 SEHNR and CDR2 FQNEAQ (reference sequence). The CDR3 consists of 11 residues. As DNA, the CDR3 is TGTGCCAGCAGCTTTAGGGGGCCTGCTTTCTTT. It codes for CASSFRGPAFF.

The rearrangement uses TRBV7-3 and TRBJ1-1, with a tentative D call TRBD1 (5 bases). The CDR3 has 16 amino acids. V lost 1 base to trimming and J lost 3 bases, with 15 bases between them. The germline gives CDR1 SGHTA, CDR2 FQGTGA. The CDR3 region is CASSLIPGLGHTEAFF. The CDR3 nucleotides read TGTGCCAGCAGCTTAATTCCAGGGCTCGGGCACACTGAAGCTTTCTTT.

The J gene is TRBJ1-3, the V gene TRBV29-1; the D is unclear. Per the germline V gene, CDR1 is SQVTM and CDR2 is ANQGSEA. This CDR3 comprises 12 residues. Trimming removed 4 bases at V and 0 bases at J, with 4 bases between. The CDR3 nucleotides are TGCAGCGTTGTTACCTCTGGAAACACCATATATTTT. Translating gives CSVVTSGNTIYF.

The table lists this clone with a count of one. This chain uses TRBV5-4 with TRBJ1-2; 7 bases align to TRBD1. The germline CDR1 and CDR2 sequences are SGHNT and YYREEE (reference sequence). This CDR3 comprises 12 residues. Trimming removed 4 bases from V and 6 bases from J; junction bases left unmatched: 3. The CDR3 is CASSQQGNGYTF. In nucleotides, the CDR3 is TGTGCCAGCAGCCAACAGGGGAATGGCTACACCTTC.

The CDR3 DNA is TGTGCCAGTATCCACAATTCCCGGACTAGCGGGAGAGAGGCCGGGGAGCTGTTTTTT. Its translation: CASIHNSRTSGREAGELFF. The chain uses TRBV19 and TRBJ2-2, with TRBD2 identical over 13 bases. The CDR3 covers 19 residues. CDR1 LNHDA and CDR2 SQIVND come from the germline V gene (reference sequence). After removal of 7 bases from V and 6 bases from J, the junction contained 17 bases not matched to a gene.

This clone appeared a few times. This sequence joins TRBV6-2 or TRBV6-3 and TRBJ1-1; weak D call: TRBD1 (6 bases). The V end lost 4 bases, the J end lost 1 base, and 10 bases lay between the germline ends. The CDR3 extends over 14 amino acids. CDR1 MNHEY and CDR2 SVGEGT come from the germline V gene. The CDR3, as DNA: TGTGCCAGCAGTTTGACAGGTCAGAACACTGAAGCTTTCTTT. This translates into CASSLTGQNTEAFF.

The chain uses TRBV7-6 and TRBJ2-7; perhaps D is TRBD1 or TRBD2 (5 bases each). Germline CDR1 reads SGHVS; CDR2 reads FNYEAQ. Trimming shortened V by 5 bases and J by 3 bases, and 14 bases separated the two germline ends. The CDR3 covers 14 residues. The CDR3 DNA reads as TGTGCCAGCAGCCCGCCGGGACGGAACTACGAGCAGTACTTC. Translated: CASSPPGRNYEQYF.

This chain connects TRBV4-3 to TRBJ2-3; D may match TRBD1 or TRBD2 (5 bases each). Germline V gene data show CDR1 as LGHNA and CDR2 as YSLEER. V lost 2 bases and J lost 5, with 14 bases in between. The CDR3 contains 15 residues. The CDR3 DNA is TGCGCCAGCAGCCAAAAGGGTGGGGGTAAAGATACGCAGTATTTT. It encodes CASSQKGGGKDTQYF.

The chain is built from TRBV5-1 and TRBJ1-5; weak D call: TRBD1 (6 bases). The CDR3 runs 13 residues. Trimming removed 4 bases from V and 9 bases from J, with 14 bases in between. Germline CDR1 SGHRS, CDR2 YFSETQ. CDR3 residues: CASSPGGGGPQHF. The DNA for the CDR3 is TGCGCCAGCAGCCCCGGGGGCGGTGGGCCCCAGCATTTT.

V is TRBV2 and J is TRBJ1-3; D call uncertain. Trimming cost V 2 bases and J 6 bases, with 14 bases left between them. Germline CDR1 is SNHLY and CDR2 is FYNNEI. This CDR3 spans 15 amino acids. The CDR3 region is CASSETRQVSNTIYF. DNA of the CDR3: TGTGCCAGCAGTGAAACCCGGCAGGTTTCAAACACCATATATTTT.

V is TRBV6-2 or TRBV6-3 and J is TRBJ2-7; D not certain. There are 16 residues in the CDR3. From germline, CDR1 is MNHEY and CDR2 SVGEGT. Trimming removed 4 bases at V and 2 bases at J, with 18 bases between. This CDR3 is CASSSQGRLTTYEQYF. For the CDR3, the DNA is TGTGCCAGCAGTTCCCAAGGACGGCTTACGACCTACGAGCAGTACTTC.

V and J are TRBV7-9 and TRBJ2-7, with D unresolved. The CDR3 runs 15 residues. Deletions cut 4 bases from V and 0 bases from J, with 13 bases between. CDR1 is SEHNR and CDR2 is FQNEAQ in the germline V gene (reference sequence). In DNA form, the CDR3 reads TGTGCCAGCAGCTCGACCTCCAAGCCCTCCTACGAGCAGTACTTC. Its translation is CASSSTSKPSYEQYF.

The chain has TRBV5-5 and TRBJ1-5, with no clear D. Trimming shortened V by 2 bases and J by 5 bases, and 8 bases separated the two germline ends. The CDR3 loop spans 13 amino acids. From germline, CDR1 is SGHKS and CDR2 YYEKEE (reference sequence). The CDR3 sequence is CASSFQVYQPQHF. Here the CDR3 DNA reads TGTGCCAGCAGCTTCCAGGTGTATCAGCCCCAGCATTTT.